This T cell receptor (beta chain) was identified during a study of control samples from healthy donors and cancer patients. This clone was seen a single time. Using immunoSEQ multiplex PCR, the repertoire was profiled, and TCRdb retains in-frame clones only, with some absent. The sample consists of about 98,000 clones, about 80% of them appearing once. The sequenced material came from blood. This receptor was identified in a woman aged 25 to 45 in good health.

CDR3 amino acids: CASSSRGEGNSPLHF. CDR3 nucleotides: TGCGCCAGCAGCTCAAGGGGGGAGGGAAATTCACCCCTCCACTTT. This sequence joins TRBV4-1 and TRBJ1-6, with D tentatively TRBD1 (6 bases). This CDR3 is built from 15 residues. Germline CDR1 MGHRA, CDR2 YSYEKL. Deletions cut 5 bases from V and 7 bases from J, with 15 bases between.